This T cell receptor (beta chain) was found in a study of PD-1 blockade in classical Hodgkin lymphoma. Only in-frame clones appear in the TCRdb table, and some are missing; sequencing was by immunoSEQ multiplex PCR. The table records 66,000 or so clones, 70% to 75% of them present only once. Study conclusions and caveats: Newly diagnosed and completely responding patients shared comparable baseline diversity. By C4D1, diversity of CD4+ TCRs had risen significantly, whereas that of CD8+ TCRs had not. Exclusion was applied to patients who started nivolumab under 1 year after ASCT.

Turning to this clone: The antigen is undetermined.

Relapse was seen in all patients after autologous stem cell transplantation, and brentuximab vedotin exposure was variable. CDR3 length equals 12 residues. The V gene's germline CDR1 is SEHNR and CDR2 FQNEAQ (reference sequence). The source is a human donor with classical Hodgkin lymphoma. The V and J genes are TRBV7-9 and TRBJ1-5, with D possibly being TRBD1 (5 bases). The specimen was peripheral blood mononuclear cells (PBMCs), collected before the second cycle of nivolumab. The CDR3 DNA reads TGTTCCACTCGGGAGGGGCCCCAGCCCCAGCATTTT. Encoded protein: CSTREGPQPQHF.